The TCR beta chain under discussion was sequenced for a study of blood T cell repertoires in COVID-19. Study information: The United States, Italy and Spain provided the acute and convalescent COVID-19 samples. Sources were T cells, B-cell-depleted T cells, or PBMCs; the material itself was cDNA or gDNA.

Participant ages covered about 18 to 89 years across approximately 25 US areas. Membership in each cohort depended on participant-reported clinical history. Trimming pared 2 bases from V and 4 bases from J, leaving 8 bases between. This CDR3 is 14 amino acids long. CDR1 SGHAT and CDR2 FQDESV come from the germline V gene (reference sequence). The repertoire was sequenced with immunoSEQ multiplex PCR; TCRdb's copy has only in-frame clones and lacks some. The sample lists more than 300,000 clones, approximately 89% occurring once. This clonotype originated in a woman aged 40-49 years who had been exposed to COVID-19. Sequencing used PBMCs or T cells enriched from blood (not recorded which). The chain joins TRBV11-1 to TRBJ2-2, with D perhaps matching TRBD1 (5 bases). CDR3 in amino acids: CASSLQGGTGELFF. The CDR3 DNA is TGTGCCAGCAGCTTACAGGGCGGCACCGGGGAGCTGTTTTTT.